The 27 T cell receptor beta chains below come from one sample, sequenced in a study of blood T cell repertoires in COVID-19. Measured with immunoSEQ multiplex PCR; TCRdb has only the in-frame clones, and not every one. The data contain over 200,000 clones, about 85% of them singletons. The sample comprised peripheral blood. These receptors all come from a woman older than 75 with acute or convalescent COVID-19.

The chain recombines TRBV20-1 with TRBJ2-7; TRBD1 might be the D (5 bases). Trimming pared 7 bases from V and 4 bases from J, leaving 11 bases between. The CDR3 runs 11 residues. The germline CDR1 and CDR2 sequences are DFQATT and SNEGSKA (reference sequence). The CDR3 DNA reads TGCAGTGGAAGGGGTGCGTACGAGCAGTACTTC. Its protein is CSGRGAYEQYF.

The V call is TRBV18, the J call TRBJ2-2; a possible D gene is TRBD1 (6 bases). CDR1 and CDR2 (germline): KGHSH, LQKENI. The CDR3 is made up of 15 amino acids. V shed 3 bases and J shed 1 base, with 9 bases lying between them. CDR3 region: CASSPETGNTGELFF. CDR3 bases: TGTGCCAGCTCACCCGAGACAGGGAACACCGGGGAGCTGTTTTTT. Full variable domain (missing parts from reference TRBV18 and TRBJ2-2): NAGVMQNPRHLVRRRGQEARLRCSPMKGHSHVYWYRQLPEEGLKFMVYLQKENIIDESGMPKERFSAEFPKEGPSILRIQQVVRGDSAAYFCASSPETGNTGELFFGEGSRLTVL.

CDR3 DNA sequence: TGTGCCAGCAGTTTTTTGAGGGCGGGGGGCAATGAGCAGTTCTTC. It translates to CASSFLRAGGNEQFF. The chain couples TRBV27 to TRBJ2-1; 8 nucleotides agree with TRBD2. The junction had 7 bases not matched to a gene; V was cut back by 3 bases and J by 6 bases. CDR3 length: 15 residues. The germline V gene encodes CDR1 MNHEY and CDR2 SMNVEV (reference sequence).

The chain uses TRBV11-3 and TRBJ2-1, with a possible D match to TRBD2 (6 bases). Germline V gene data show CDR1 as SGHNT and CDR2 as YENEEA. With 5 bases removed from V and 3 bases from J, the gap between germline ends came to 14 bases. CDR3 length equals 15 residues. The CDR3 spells CASSNGLASYNEQFF. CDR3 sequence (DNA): TGTGCCAGCAGCAATGGCCTAGCGAGCTACAATGAGCAGTTCTTC.

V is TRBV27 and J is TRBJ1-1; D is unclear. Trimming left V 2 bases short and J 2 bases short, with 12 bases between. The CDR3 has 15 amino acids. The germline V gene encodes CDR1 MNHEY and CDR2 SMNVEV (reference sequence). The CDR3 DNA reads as TGTGCCAGCAGTTTAAAATCCGGTTCCAACACTGAAGCTTTCTTT. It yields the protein CASSLKSGSNTEAFF.

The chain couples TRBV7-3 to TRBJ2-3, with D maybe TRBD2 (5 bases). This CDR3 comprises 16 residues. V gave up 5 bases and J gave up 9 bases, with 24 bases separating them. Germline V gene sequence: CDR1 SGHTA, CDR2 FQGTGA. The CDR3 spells CASSPTWRAAQNTQYF. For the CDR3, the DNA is TGTGCCAGCAGCCCAACCTGGAGAGCGGCCCAGAACACGCAGTATTTT.

The CDR3 sequence is CASSWPDRNTEAFF. The DNA for the CDR3 is TGCGCCAGCAGCTGGCCGGACAGGAACACTGAAGCTTTCTTT. This chain connects TRBV5-1 to TRBJ1-1; the D gene is possibly TRBD1 (6 bases). V shed 3 bases and J shed 1 base, with 10 bases lying between them. Looked up from germline, CDR1 is SGHRS and CDR2 is YFSETQ. CDR3 length: 14 amino acids.

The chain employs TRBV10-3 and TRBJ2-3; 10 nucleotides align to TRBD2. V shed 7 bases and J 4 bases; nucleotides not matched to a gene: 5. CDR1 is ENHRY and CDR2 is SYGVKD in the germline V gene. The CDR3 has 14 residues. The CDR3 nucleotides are TGTGCCATCAATCTAGCGGGAGTACCAGATACGCAGTATTTT. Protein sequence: CAINLAGVPDTQYF.

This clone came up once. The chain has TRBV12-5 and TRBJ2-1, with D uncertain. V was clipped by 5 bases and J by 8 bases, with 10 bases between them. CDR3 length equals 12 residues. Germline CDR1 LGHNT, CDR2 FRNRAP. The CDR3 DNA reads TGTGCTAGTGGTCCCGTAGCTGATGAGCAGTTCTTC. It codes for CASGPVADEQFF.

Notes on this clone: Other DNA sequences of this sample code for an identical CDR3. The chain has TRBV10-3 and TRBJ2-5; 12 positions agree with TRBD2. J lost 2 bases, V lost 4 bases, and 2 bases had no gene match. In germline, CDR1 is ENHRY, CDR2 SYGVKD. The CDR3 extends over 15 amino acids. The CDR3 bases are TGTGCCATCAGTGGGCTAGCGGGGGGGCAAGAGACCCAGTACTTC. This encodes CAISGLAGGQETQYF.

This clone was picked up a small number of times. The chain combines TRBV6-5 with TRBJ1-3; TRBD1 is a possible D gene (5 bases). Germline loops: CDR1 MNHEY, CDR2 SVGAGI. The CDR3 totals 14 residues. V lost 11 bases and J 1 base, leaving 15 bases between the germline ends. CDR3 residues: CAVRDSASGNTIYF. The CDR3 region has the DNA TGTGCCGTCAGGGACTCAGCATCTGGAAACACCATATATTTT.

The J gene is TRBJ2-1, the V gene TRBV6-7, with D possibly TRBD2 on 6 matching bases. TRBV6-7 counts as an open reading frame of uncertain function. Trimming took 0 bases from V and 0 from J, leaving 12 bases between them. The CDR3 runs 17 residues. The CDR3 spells CASSYSTRTSSYNEQFF. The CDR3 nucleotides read TGTGCCAGCAGTTACTCGACTAGAACGAGCTCCTACAATGAGCAGTTCTTC.

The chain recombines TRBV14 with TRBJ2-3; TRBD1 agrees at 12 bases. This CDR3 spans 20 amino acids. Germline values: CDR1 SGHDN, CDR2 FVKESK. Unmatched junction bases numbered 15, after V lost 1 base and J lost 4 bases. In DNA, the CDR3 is TGTGCCAGCAGCCAAGTCGGGACAGGGGGCTCACCGTTAATAGCAGATACGCAGTATTTT. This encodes CASSQVGTGGSPLIADTQYF.

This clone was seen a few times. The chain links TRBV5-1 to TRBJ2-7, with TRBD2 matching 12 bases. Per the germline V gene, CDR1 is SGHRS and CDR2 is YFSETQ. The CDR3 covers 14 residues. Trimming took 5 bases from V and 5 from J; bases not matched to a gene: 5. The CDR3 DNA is TGCGCCAGCAGGAGACTAGCGGGGGATGACGAGCAGTACTTC. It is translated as CASRRLAGDDEQYF.

The CDR3 spells CAIRTQGGPYSYNEQFF. CDR3 nucleotide sequence: TGTGCCATCCGGACTCAGGGGGGTCCCTACTCCTACAATGAGCAGTTCTTC. V is TRBV10-3 and J is TRBJ2-1; D possibly corresponds to TRBD1 (7 bases). Germline V gives CDR1 ENHRY, CDR2 SYGVKD. The germline V and J ends were trimmed by 8 bases and 0 bases, with 20 bases remaining between them. The CDR3 is 17 amino acids.

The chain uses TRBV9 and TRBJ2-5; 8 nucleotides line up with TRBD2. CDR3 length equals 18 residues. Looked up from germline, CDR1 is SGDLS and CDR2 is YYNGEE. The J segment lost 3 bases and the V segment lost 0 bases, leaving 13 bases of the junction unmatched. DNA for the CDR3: TGTGCCAGCAGCGTAGTGTCAGCGGGGGCCCCGGTAGAAGAGACCCAGTACTTC. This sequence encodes CASSVVSAGAPVEETQYF.

The DNA for the CDR3 is TGTGCCAGCAGTTACGGGGGGGAAGTGGAAGAGACCCAGTACTTC. It yields the protein CASSYGGEVEETQYF. This chain uses TRBV6-6 with TRBJ2-5; 7 nucleotides match TRBD2. In germline, CDR1 is MNHNY, CDR2 SVGAGI (reference sequence). With 2 bases clipped from V and 3 bases from J, the junction kept 6 bases outside the gene matches. The CDR3 is 15 amino acids.

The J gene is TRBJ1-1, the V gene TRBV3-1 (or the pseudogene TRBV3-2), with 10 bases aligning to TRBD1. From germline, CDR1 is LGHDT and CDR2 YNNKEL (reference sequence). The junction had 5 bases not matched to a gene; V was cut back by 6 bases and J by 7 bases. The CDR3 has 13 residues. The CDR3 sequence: CASSPTGGSEAFF. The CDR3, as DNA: TGTGCCAGCAGTCCGACAGGGGGCAGTGAAGCTTTCTTT.

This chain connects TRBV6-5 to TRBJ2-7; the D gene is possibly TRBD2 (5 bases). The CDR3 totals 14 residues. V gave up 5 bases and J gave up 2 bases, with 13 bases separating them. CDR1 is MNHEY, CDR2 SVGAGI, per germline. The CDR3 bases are TGTGCCAGCAGTCCTTCCGGGAAACCCTACGAGCAGTACTTC. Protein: CASSPSGKPYEQYF.

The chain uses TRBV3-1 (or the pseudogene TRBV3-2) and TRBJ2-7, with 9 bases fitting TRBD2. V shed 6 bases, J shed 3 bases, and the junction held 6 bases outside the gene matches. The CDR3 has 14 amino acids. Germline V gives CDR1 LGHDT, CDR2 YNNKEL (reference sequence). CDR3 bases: TGTGCCAGCAGACTTAGCGGGAGTCTCTACGAGCAGTACTTC. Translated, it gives CASRLSGSLYEQYF.

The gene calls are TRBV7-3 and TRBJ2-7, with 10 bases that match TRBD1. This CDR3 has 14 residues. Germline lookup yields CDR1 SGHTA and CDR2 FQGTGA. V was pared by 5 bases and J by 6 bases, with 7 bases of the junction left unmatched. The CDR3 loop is CASSPDRGQGEQYF. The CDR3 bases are TGTGCCAGCAGCCCAGACAGGGGGCAAGGCGAGCAGTACTTC.

The CDR3 region has the DNA TGTGCCATCAGAGGACAGGGGTCCCCAGATACGCAGTATTTT. Translating it yields CAIRGQGSPDTQYF. This sequence joins TRBV10-3 and TRBJ2-3, with 9 bases that match TRBD1. Germline lookup yields CDR1 ENHRY and CDR2 SYGVKD. The length of the CDR3 is 14 residues. V lost 6 bases to trimming and J lost 4 bases; unmatched junction nucleotides: 5.

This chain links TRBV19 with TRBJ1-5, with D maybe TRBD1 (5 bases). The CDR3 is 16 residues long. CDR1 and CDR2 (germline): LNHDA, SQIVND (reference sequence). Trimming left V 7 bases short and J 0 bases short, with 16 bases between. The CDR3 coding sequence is TGTGCCAGTACCCCAACAGGACCTTATAGCAATCAGCCCCAGCATTTT. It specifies CASTPTGPYSNQPQHF. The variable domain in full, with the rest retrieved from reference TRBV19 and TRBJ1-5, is DGGITQSPKYLFRKEGQNVTLSCEQNLNHDAMYWYRQDPGQGLRLIYYSQIVNDFQKGDIAEGYSVSREKKESFPLTVTSAQKNPTAFYLCASTPTGPYSNQPQHFGDGTRLSIL.

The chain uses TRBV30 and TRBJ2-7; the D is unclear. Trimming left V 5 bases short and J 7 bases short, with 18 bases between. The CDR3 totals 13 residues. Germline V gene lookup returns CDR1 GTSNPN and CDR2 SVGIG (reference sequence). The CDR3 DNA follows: TGTGCCTGGTCTAGTTCGGGTACGGGTGAGCAGTACTTC. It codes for CAWSSSGTGEQYF.

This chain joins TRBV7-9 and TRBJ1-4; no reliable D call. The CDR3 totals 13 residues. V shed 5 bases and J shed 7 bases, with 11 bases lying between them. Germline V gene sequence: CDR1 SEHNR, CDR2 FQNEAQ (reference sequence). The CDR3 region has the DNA TGTGCCAGCAGCCAACCCCCCGGTGAAAAACTGTTTTTT. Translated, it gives CASSQPPGEKLFF.

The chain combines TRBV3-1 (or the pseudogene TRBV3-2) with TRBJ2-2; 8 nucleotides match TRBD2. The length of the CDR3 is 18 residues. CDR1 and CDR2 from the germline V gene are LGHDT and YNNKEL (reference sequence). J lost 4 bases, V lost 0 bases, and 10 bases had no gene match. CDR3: CASSQDPRTSRPTGELFF. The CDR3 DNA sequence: TGTGCCAGCAGCCAAGACCCTCGGACTAGCCGTCCCACCGGGGAGCTGTTTTTT.

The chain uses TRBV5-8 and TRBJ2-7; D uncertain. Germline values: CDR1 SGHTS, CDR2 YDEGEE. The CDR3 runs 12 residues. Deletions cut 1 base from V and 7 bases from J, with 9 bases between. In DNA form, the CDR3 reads TGTGCCAGCAGCTTGCCGGTCGGGGAGCAGTACTTC. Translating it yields CASSLPVGEQYF.